A single sample gave rise to the 27 T cell receptor beta chains below, sequenced in a study of T-cell reconstitution after alpha-beta-depleted transplantation in children. Researchers prepared the TCRbeta library using unique molecular identifiers, the study reports. TCRdb processed the PCR reads anew with MiXCR; each CDR3 protein has one entry. The table has 500,000 to 750,000 distinct CDR3 sequences, about a quarter seen once. The sample here was PBMCs, taken before TCRalphabeta/CD19-depleted stem cell transplant. These receptors were obtained from a boy under two years old with Wiskott-Aldrich syndrome, due to receive a stem cell transplant.

The chain combines TRBV11-3 with TRBJ2-2, with TRBD1 matching 7 bases. Germline CDR1 is SGHNT and CDR2 is YENEEA. After removal of 5 bases from V and 7 bases from J, the junction contained 10 bases not matched to a gene. This CDR3 has 15 amino acids. CDR3 DNA: TGTGCCAGCAGCCATTCGACAGGGTCGAACGGGGAGCTGTTTTTT. It translates to CASSHSTGSNGELFF.

The chain is built from TRBV28 and TRBJ1-5; perhaps TRBD1 as D (5 bases). Trimming took off 6 bases at V and 6 bases at J, with 15 bases between the two ends. The CDR3 spans 14 residues. Germline loops: CDR1 MDHEN, CDR2 SYDVKM. The CDR3 nucleotides are TGTGCCAGCAGGCCGACAGCCCGGGGTCAGCCCCAGCATTTT. This codes for CASRPTARGQPQHF.

This clonotype has more than one count but fewer than ten. The chain carries TRBV20-1 and TRBJ2-2; unclear D gene. The V gene lost 3 bases and the J gene lost 0 bases, with 5 bases spanning the gap. Looked up from germline, CDR1 is DFQATT and CDR2 is SNEGSKA (reference sequence). The CDR3 totals 13 residues. DNA of the CDR3: TGCAGTGCTAGGACTTCGAACACCGGGGAGCTGTTTTTT. It codes for CSARTSNTGELFF.

The V gene is TRBV7-9, the J gene TRBJ2-3; TRBD2 matches at 8 bases. The CDR3 consists of 15 residues. V was pared by 6 bases and J by 2 bases, with 7 bases of the junction left unmatched. Germline CDR1 and CDR2: SEHNR and FQNEAQ (reference sequence). The CDR3 DNA is TGTGCCAGCAGAACTAGCGGTCAACCCACAGATACGCAGTATTTT. Translating it yields CASRTSGQPTDTQYF.

This clonotype has a single count. J is TRBJ2-1 and V is TRBV12-3 or TRBV12-4; D could derive from TRBD1 or TRBD2 (6 bases each). This CDR3 is built from 14 residues. V was shortened by 7 bases and J by 0 bases, with 10 bases between the two germline ends. This chain's CDR3 is CASIRGGSYNEQFF. CDR3 DNA: TGTGCCAGCATCAGGGGAGGCTCCTACAATGAGCAGTTCTTC.

The CDR3 DNA reads as TGTGCCAGCAGCTCCACGAGCGGGAGGATCTACGAGCAGTACTTC. It encodes CASSSTSGRIYEQYF. The chain uses TRBV11-2 and TRBJ2-7, with 9 bases lining up with TRBD2. Germline CDR1 reads SGHAT; CDR2 reads FQNNGV. This CDR3 has 15 amino acids. V gave up 4 bases and J gave up 3 bases; unmatched junction bases: 7.

This clonotype was detected a few times. The chain couples TRBV5-1 to TRBJ1-1, with D possibly matching TRBD1 (5 bases). Per the germline V gene, CDR1 is SGHRS and CDR2 is YFSETQ. The CDR3 is 15 residues long. Trimming left V 3 bases short and J 4 bases short, with 16 bases between. The CDR3 loop is CASSSIGQKGTEAFF. CDR3 nucleotides: TGCGCCAGCAGCTCAATCGGACAAAAGGGCACTGAAGCTTTCTTT.

This chain joins TRBV5-1 and TRBJ2-7, with D possibly being TRBD1 (6 bases). The CDR3 consists of 12 residues. Germline loops: CDR1 SGHRS, CDR2 YFSETQ. The V and J ends lost 5 bases and 7 bases respectively, with 13 bases between them. The CDR3: CASRQGTSEQYF. As DNA, the CDR3 is TGCGCCAGCAGACAGGGAACGAGTGAGCAGTACTTC.

The chain joins TRBV10-3 to TRBJ1-1, with D perhaps matching TRBD1 (5 bases). The CDR3 is 14 residues long. V shed 11 bases and J shed 3 bases, with 19 bases lying between them. Germline-derived CDR1 and CDR2 are ENHRY and SYGVKD. CDR3 sequence (DNA): TGTGCCGCCAATAGCCGCGGAGGGGACACTGAAGCTTTCTTT. The encoded protein is CAANSRGGDTEAFF.

The J gene is TRBJ2-1, the V gene TRBV11-2; TRBD2 aligns across 8 bases. The germline V gene encodes CDR1 SGHAT and CDR2 FQNNGV. V dropped 1 base and J dropped 6; count of bases not matched to a gene: 8. The CDR3 is made up of 16 amino acids. CDR3: CASSLVVSGRPNEQFF. The CDR3 nucleotides are TGTGCCAGCAGCTTAGTCGTGAGCGGGAGACCCAATGAGCAGTTCTTC. Supplemented by reference TRBV11-2 and TRBJ2-1, the full variable domain reads EAGVAQSPRYKIIEKRQSVAFWCNPISGHATLYWYQQILGQGPKLLIQFQNNGVVDDSQLPKDRFSAERLKGVDSTLKIQPAKLEDSAVYLCASSLVVSGRPNEQFFGPGTRLTVL.

This clonotype was recorded a few times. V and J are TRBV5-8 and TRBJ2-1; TRBD2 matches at 8 bases. CDR1 and CDR2 (germline): SGHTS, YDEGEE. There are 15 residues in the CDR3. V lost 3 bases and J lost 7; bases outside the gene matches: 9. CDR3 region: CASSSAGEVRNEQFF. CDR3 in DNA: TGTGCCAGCAGCTCAGCGGGAGAAGTGCGTAATGAGCAGTTCTTC.

In this sample, this clonotype turned up a few times. The gene calls are TRBV20-1 and TRBJ2-7, with D maybe TRBD2 (6 bases). This CDR3 has 15 residues. From germline, CDR1 is DFQATT and CDR2 SNEGSKA (reference sequence). With 1 base removed from V and 4 bases from J, the gap between germline ends came to 17 bases. The CDR3 DNA reads as TGCAGTGCTAGAGTGGGGTCGGGAGAGTGGTACGAGCAGTACTTC. Encoded protein: CSARVGSGEWYEQYF.

V gene TRBV12-3 or TRBV12-4 combines with J gene TRBJ2-1; 12 bases match TRBD2. The V and J ends lost 4 bases and 7 bases, in that order; junction bases with no gene match: 8. The length of the CDR3 is 16 residues. CDR3 loop: CASSSQTSGRVNEQFF. CDR3 bases: TGTGCCAGCAGTTCACAGACTAGCGGGAGAGTTAATGAGCAGTTCTTC.

The chain couples TRBV10-3 to TRBJ2-1, with 11 nucleotides matching TRBD1. CDR1 is ENHRY, CDR2 SYGVKD, per germline. The V segment lost 10 bases and the J segment 8 bases; nucleotides outside the gene matches: 19. The CDR3 spans 17 residues. CDR3: CATRNADGQGAPDEQFF. DNA for the CDR3: TGTGCCACAAGAAATGCTGATGGACAGGGGGCACCAGATGAGCAGTTCTTC.

V and J are TRBV20-1 and TRBJ1-6; 8 bases agree with TRBD1. CDR3 length equals 14 residues. Germline V gene lookup returns CDR1 DFQATT and CDR2 SNEGSKA (reference sequence). Germline trimming cut 7 bases from V and 7 bases from J; bases unmatched to any gene: 9. CDR3 residues: CSGVQGARNSPLHF. The CDR3 nucleotides are TGCAGTGGGGTGCAGGGGGCGAGAAATTCACCCCTCCACTTT.

The rearrangement links TRBV4-1 to TRBJ2-4; 9 bases line up with TRBD1. The germline gives CDR1 MGHRA, CDR2 YSYEKL. The CDR3 loop spans 19 amino acids. After removal of 0 bases from V and 7 bases from J, the junction contained 16 bases not matched to a gene. CDR3 amino acids: CASSQETLFPGTGRNIQYF. CDR3 bases: TGCGCCAGCAGCCAAGAGACCCTATTCCCCGGGACAGGGAGGAACATTCAGTACTTC.

This clonotype was counted between two and nine times. This chain joins TRBV20-1 and TRBJ2-2; TRBD2 agrees at 10 bases. V lost 3 bases, J lost 5 bases, and 6 bases stayed unmatched. CDR1 and CDR2 from the germline V gene are DFQATT and SNEGSKA (reference sequence). The CDR3 runs to 15 residues. The CDR3: CSASQLAGGTGELFF. The DNA for the CDR3 is TGCAGTGCTAGCCAATTAGCGGGAGGAACCGGGGAGCTGTTTTTT.

This clonotype was observed a handful of times. This chain connects TRBV6-5 to TRBJ2-1; D may be TRBD2 (8 bases). Germline V gene data show CDR1 as MNHEY and CDR2 as SVGAGI. This CDR3 has 14 residues. This CDR3 is CTTSRGRGDNEQFF. The CDR3 DNA reads TGTACCACCTCAAGGGGGCGGGGGGACAATGAGCAGTTCTTC.

This clonotype was counted only a few times. The chain combines TRBV20-1 with TRBJ2-1, with D possibly called TRBD1 or TRBD2 (5 bases each). The CDR3 loop spans 15 amino acids. Trimming removed 5 bases at V and 2 bases at J, with 16 bases between. Germline V CDR1 and CDR2: DFQATT, SNEGSKA (reference sequence). The CDR3 region has the DNA TGCAGTGCTGTGAGACCGGGACCCACCTACAATGAGCAGTTCTTC. Its translation is CSAVRPGPTYNEQFF.

The chain employs TRBV7-3 and TRBJ2-5; 9 bases fit TRBD2. Germline CDR1 reads SGHTA; CDR2 reads FQGTGA. V gave up 3 bases and J gave up 5 bases; unmatched junction bases: 7. There are 15 residues in the CDR3. The CDR3 DNA sequence: TGTGCCAGCAGCTTTCTAGCGGGAAACGGGGAGACCCAGTACTTC. As protein: CASSFLAGNGETQYF. The full variable domain, its missing parts supplied by reference TRBV7-3 and TRBJ2-5, is GAGVSQTPSNKVTEKGKYVELRCDPISGHTALYWYRQSLGQGPEFLIYFQGTGAADDSGLPNDRFFAVRPEGSVSTLKIQRTERGDSAVYLCASSFLAGNGETQYFGPGTRLLVL.

This clonotype appeared once. The genes are TRBV5-1 and TRBJ2-1; 9 bases fit TRBD2. V lost 2 bases and J lost 8; bases outside the gene matches: 8. Looked up from germline, CDR1 is SGHRS and CDR2 is YFSETQ. The CDR3 spans 15 residues. CDR3 sequence: CASSFILAGGDEQFF. In DNA form, the CDR3 reads TGCGCCAGCAGCTTCATACTAGCGGGCGGAGATGAGCAGTTCTTC.

This clonotype has more than one count but fewer than ten. This chain joins TRBV7-2 and TRBJ2-1; perhaps TRBD2 as D (5 bases). Trimming took 1 base from V and 8 from J, leaving 12 bases between them. This CDR3 has 14 residues. CDR1 is SGHTA and CDR2 is FQGNSA in the germline V gene. CDR3 coding DNA: TGTGCCAGCAGCTTAGGTCTAGCCACCTATGAGCAGTTCTTC. It yields the protein CASSLGLATYEQFF.

A few counts support this clonotype. J is TRBJ2-7 and V is TRBV29-1; D gene unclear. Trimming took off 1 base at V and 3 bases at J, with 4 bases between the two ends. This CDR3 comprises 11 residues. CDR1 is SQVTM, CDR2 ANQGSEA, per germline. CDR3: CSVEGNYEQYF. CDR3 nucleotides: TGCAGCGTTGAAGGGAACTACGAGCAGTACTTC.

The rearrangement links TRBV10-3 to TRBJ2-1; the match to TRBD2 covers 8 bases. With V trimmed by 7 bases and J by 8 bases, 7 bases remained unmatched. The germline gives CDR1 ENHRY, CDR2 SYGVKD. The CDR3 length is 13 residues. The CDR3 nucleotides are TGTGCCATCATGGGACTAGATCTGCATGAGCAGTTCTTC. Translated, it gives CAIMGLDLHEQFF.

The V call is TRBV20-1, the J call TRBJ2-3; D remains ambiguous. Germline assignment: CDR1 DFQATT and CDR2 SNEGSKA (reference sequence). This CDR3 is 15 amino acids long. Trimming removed 0 bases from V and 2 bases from J, with 12 bases in between. The CDR3 loop is CSARESVFTTDTQYF. In nucleotides, the CDR3 is TGCAGTGCTAGAGAGTCAGTTTTCACCACAGATACGCAGTATTTT.

The CDR3 DNA is TGCGCCAGCAGCCAAGGATTTGGACCAGGGGAAGAGACCCAGTACTTC. This codes for CASSQGFGPGEETQYF. The V call is TRBV4-1, the J call TRBJ2-5; D is perhaps TRBD1 (6 bases). V lost 1 base and J 3 bases, leaving 15 bases between the germline ends. This CDR3 has 16 residues. Germline CDR1 MGHRA, CDR2 YSYEKL.

The J gene is TRBJ2-7, the V gene TRBV28, with D hard to call. Trimming pared 7 bases from V and 2 bases from J, leaving 6 bases between. Germline V CDR1 and CDR2: MDHEN, SYDVKM. This CDR3 has 11 residues. CDR3 coding DNA: TGTGCCAGCACCGACCCCTACGAGCAGTACTTC. Amino acid sequence: CASTDPYEQYF.